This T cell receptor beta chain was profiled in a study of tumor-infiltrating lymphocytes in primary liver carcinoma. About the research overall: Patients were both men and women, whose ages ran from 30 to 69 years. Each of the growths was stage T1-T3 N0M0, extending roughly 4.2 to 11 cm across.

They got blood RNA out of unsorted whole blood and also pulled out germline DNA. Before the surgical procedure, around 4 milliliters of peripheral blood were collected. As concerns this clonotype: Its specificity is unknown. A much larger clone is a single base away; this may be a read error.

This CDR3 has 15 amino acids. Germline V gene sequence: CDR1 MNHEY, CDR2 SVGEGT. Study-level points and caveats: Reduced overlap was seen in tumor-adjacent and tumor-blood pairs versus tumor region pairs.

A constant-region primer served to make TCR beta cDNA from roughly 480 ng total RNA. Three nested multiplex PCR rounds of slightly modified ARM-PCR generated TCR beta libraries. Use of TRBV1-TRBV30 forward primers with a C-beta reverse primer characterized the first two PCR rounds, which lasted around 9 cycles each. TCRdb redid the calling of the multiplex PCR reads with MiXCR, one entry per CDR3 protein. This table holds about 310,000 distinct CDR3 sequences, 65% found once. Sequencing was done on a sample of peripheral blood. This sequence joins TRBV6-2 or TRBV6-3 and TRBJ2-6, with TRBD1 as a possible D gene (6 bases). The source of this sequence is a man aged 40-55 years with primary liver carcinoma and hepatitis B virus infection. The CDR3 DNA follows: TGTGCCAACAGTCACGGACAGACTGGGGCCAACGTCCTGACTTTC. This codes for CANSHGQTGANVLTF.